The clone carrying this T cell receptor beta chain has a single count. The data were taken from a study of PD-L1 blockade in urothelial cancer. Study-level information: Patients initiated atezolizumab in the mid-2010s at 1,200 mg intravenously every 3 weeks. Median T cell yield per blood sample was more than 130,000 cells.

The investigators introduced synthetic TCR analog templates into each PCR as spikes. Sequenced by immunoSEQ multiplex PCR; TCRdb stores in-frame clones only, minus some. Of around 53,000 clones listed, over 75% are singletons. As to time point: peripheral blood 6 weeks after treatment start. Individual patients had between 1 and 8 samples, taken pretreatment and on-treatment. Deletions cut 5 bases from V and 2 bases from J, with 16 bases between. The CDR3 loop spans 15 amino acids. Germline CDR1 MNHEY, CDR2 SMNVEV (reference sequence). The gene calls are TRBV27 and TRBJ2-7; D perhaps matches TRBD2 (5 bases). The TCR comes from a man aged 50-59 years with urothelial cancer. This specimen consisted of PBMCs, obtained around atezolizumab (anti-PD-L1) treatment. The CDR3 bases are TGTGCCAGCAGTGAGACCCTGAGGGTCACCTACGAGCAGTACTTC. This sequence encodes CASSETLRVTYEQYF.